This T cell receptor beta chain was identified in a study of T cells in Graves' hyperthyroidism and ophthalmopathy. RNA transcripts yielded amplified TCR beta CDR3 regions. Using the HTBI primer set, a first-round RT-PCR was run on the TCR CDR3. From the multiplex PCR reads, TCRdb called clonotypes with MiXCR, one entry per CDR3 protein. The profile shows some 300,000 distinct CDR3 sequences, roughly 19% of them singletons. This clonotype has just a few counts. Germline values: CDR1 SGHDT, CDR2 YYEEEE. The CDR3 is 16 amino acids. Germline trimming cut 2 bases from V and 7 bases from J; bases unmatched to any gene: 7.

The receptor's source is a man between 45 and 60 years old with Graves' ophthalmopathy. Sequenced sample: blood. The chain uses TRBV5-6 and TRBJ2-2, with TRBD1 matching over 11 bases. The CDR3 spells CASSFWDRGSIGELFF. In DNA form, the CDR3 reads TGTGCCAGCAGCTTCTGGGACAGGGGGTCGATCGGGGAGCTGTTTTTT. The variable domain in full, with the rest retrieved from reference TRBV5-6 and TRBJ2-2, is DAGVTQSPTHLIKTRGQQVTLRCSPKSGHDTVSWYQQALGQGPQFIFQYYEEEERQRGNFPDRFSGHQFPNYSSELNVNALLLGDSALYLCASSFWDRGSIGELFFGEGSRLTVL.